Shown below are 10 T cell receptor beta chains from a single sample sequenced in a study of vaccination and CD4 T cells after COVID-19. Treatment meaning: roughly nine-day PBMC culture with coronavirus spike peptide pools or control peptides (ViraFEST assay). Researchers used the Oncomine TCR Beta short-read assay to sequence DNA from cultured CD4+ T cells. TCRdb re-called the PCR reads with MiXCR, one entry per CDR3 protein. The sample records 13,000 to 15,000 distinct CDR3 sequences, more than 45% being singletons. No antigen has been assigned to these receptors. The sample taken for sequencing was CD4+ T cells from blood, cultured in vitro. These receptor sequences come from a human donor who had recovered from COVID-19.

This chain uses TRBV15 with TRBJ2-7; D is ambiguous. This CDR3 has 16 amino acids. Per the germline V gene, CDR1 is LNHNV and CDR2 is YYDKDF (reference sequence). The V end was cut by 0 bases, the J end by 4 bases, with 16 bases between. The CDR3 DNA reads TGTGCCACCAGCAGAGACTTGATTCAGTCCTCATACGAGCAGTACTTC. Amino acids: CATSRDLIQSSYEQYF.

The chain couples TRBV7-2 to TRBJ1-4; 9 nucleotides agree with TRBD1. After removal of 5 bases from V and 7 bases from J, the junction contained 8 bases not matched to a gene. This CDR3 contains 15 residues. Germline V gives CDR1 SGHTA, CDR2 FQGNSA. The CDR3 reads CASSHPGQGGEKLFF. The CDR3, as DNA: TGTGCCAGCAGCCATCCGGGACAGGGAGGTGAAAAACTGTTTTTT.

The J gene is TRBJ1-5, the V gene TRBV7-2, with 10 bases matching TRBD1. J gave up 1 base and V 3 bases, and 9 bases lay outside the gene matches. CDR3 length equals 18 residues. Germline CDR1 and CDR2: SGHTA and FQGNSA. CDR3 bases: TGTGCCAGCAGCTTGGCGGACAGGGGGTTGGGAAGCAATCAGCCCCAGCATTTT. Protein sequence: CASSLADRGLGSNQPQHF.

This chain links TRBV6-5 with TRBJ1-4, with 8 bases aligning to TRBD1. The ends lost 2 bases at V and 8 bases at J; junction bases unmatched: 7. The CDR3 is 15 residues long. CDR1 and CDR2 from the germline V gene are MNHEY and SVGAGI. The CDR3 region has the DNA TGTGCCAGCAGTTACCAGGGGGCAGGCGAAGAAAAACTGTTTTTT. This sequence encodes CASSYQGAGEEKLFF.

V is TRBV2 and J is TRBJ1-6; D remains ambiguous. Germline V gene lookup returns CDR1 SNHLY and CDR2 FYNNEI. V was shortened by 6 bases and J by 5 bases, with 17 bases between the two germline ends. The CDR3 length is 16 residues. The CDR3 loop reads CASSRSSATNNSPLHF. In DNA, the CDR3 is TGTGCCAGCAGCCGAAGCTCCGCGACGAATAATTCACCCCTCCACTTT.

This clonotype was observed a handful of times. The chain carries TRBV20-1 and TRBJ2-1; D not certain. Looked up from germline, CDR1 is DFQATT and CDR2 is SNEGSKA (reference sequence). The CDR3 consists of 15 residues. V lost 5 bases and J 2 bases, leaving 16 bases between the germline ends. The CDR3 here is CSAPPRRQAYNEQFF. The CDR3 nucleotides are TGCAGTGCTCCCCCTAGGCGGCAGGCCTACAATGAGCAGTTCTTC.

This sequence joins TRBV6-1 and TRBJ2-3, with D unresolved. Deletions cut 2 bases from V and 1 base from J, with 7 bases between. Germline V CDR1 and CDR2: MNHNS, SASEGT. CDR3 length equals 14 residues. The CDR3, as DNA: TGTGCCAGCAGTGAAAAGTCAGGCACAGATACGCAGTATTTT. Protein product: CASSEKSGTDTQYF.

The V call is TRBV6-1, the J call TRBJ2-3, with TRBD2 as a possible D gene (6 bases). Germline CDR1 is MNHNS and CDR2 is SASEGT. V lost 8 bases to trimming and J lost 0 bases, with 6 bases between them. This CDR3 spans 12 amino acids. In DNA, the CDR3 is TGTGCCAGCCGGGGGAGCACAGATACGCAGTATTTT. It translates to CASRGSTDTQYF.

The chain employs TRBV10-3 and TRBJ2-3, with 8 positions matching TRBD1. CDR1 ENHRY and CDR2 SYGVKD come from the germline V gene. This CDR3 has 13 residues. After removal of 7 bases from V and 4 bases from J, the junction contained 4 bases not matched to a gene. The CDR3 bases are TGTGCCATCAAAGGACAGGGATCAGATACGCAGTATTTT. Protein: CAIKGQGSDTQYF.

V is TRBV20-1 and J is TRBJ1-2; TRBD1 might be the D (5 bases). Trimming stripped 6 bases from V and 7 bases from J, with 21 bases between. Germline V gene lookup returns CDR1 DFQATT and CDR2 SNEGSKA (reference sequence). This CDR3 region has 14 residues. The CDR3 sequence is CSATRLQVHGGYTF. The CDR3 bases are TGCAGTGCCACCCGGCTACAGGTCCATGGTGGCTACACCTTC.